The 14 T cell receptor beta chains below all came from one sample that was sequenced in a study of control samples from healthy donors and cancer patients. Generated by immunoSEQ multiplex PCR, the TCRdb table keeps only in-frame clones and is missing some. The sample records about 75,000 clones, 94% being singletons. Sequencing was performed on blood. All receptors derive from a woman aged 40 to 49 in good health.

The chain couples TRBV27 to TRBJ1-3, with D hard to call. Looked up from germline, CDR1 is MNHEY and CDR2 is SMNVEV (reference sequence). The CDR3 totals 18 residues. The V end was cut by 6 bases, the J end by 4 bases, with 25 bases between. CDR3 nucleotides: TGTGCCAGCAGCTTCGCCCCAGGCGGCTCTATGCCAGGAAACACCATATATTTT. This gives the protein CASSFAPGGSMPGNTIYF.

This clone has just one count. V and J are TRBV9 and TRBJ2-1; 12 nucleotides agree with TRBD2. The germline V gene encodes CDR1 SGDLS and CDR2 YYNGEE. The CDR3 is made up of 20 amino acids. V was clipped by 0 bases and J by 9 bases; unmatched bases: 19. The CDR3 DNA is TGTGCCAGCAGCGTAGGGTTCAGTCTAGCGGGGGGGCTATTTGCCGCTGAGCAGTTCTTC. Amino acids: CASSVGFSLAGGLFAAEQFF.

The chain couples TRBV6-5 to TRBJ1-5; D uncertain. With 6 bases removed from V and 1 base from J, the gap between germline ends came to 13 bases. Germline assignment: CDR1 MNHEY and CDR2 SVGAGI. This CDR3 is 15 amino acids long. The CDR3 loop is CASREVPLSNQPQHF. The DNA for the CDR3 is TGTGCCAGCAGGGAGGTGCCATTGAGCAATCAGCCCCAGCATTTT.

There are a few counts of this clone. The genes are TRBV5-4 and TRBJ2-5; TRBD2 agrees at 12 bases. The CDR3 loop spans 14 amino acids. After removal of 6 bases from V and 10 bases from J, the junction contained 10 bases not matched to a gene. CDR1 and CDR2 (germline): SGHNT, YYREEE (reference sequence). Here the CDR3 DNA reads TGTGCCAGCAAAGCGAGGACTAGCGGGACCGACCAGTACTTC. Its translation is CASKARTSGTDQYF.

The rearrangement uses TRBV27 and TRBJ1-5; D remains unclear. The V gene's germline CDR1 is MNHEY and CDR2 SMNVEV (reference sequence). There are 14 residues in the CDR3. Trimming took off 10 bases at V and 7 bases at J, with 20 bases between the two ends. The CDR3 coding sequence is TGTGCCACCCTTTTAGTTACGTCAGGCCAGCCCCAGCATTTT. The encoded protein is CATLLVTSGQPQHF.

The V gene is TRBV19, the J gene TRBJ2-3; D not certain. V gave up 7 bases and J gave up 2 bases, with 16 bases separating them. Germline loops: CDR1 LNHDA, CDR2 SQIVND (reference sequence). This CDR3 has 15 residues. CDR3 amino acids: CASNPGRRFTDTQYF. The CDR3 nucleotides read TGTGCCAGTAATCCCGGAAGACGGTTCACAGATACGCAGTATTTT.

This chain uses TRBV9 with TRBJ2-3; 8 bases match TRBD2. V was pared by 4 bases and J by 0 bases, with 10 bases of the junction left unmatched. This CDR3 is 17 amino acids long. CDR1 is SGDLS, CDR2 YYNGEE, per germline. The CDR3 region is CASSRVSGGFSTDTQYF. The CDR3 DNA is TGTGCCAGCAGCAGGGTCAGCGGGGGCTTCAGCACAGATACGCAGTATTTT.

This chain joins TRBV3-1 (or the pseudogene TRBV3-2) and TRBJ2-4, with 9 bases identical to TRBD2. Germline trimming cut 4 bases from V and 9 bases from J; bases unmatched to any gene: 7. CDR1 LGHDT and CDR2 YNNKEL come from the germline V gene (reference sequence). The CDR3 covers 14 residues. The CDR3 here is CASSPGLAVGIQYF. CDR3 in DNA: TGTGCCAGCAGCCCGGGACTAGCTGTGGGCATTCAGTACTTC.

V and J are TRBV19 and TRBJ2-3; D gene ambiguous. V shed 3 bases and J shed 7 bases, with 17 bases lying between them. Germline-derived CDR1 and CDR2 are LNHDA and SQIVND (reference sequence). This CDR3 has 15 amino acids. For the CDR3, the DNA is TGTGCCAGTAGTATGGCCGGACGGTTCAGGAATACGCAGTATTTT. Its protein is CASSMAGRFRNTQYF.

The chain is built from TRBV7-2 and TRBJ1-4; no firm D call. V was shortened by 2 bases and J by 4 bases, with 11 bases between the two germline ends. This CDR3 comprises 15 residues. CDR1 and CDR2 (germline): SGHTA, FQGNSA. The chain's CDR3 is CASSLSIEVNEKLFF. The CDR3 DNA reads as TGTGCCAGCAGCTTATCTATTGAGGTTAATGAAAAACTGTTTTTT.

CDR3: CASAPAGGQETQYF. As DNA, the CDR3 is TGTGCCAGTGCGCCGGCAGGGGGCCAAGAGACCCAGTACTTC. The chain combines TRBV19 with TRBJ2-5; 7 positions agree with TRBD1. Per germline, CDR1 LNHDA and CDR2 SQIVND (reference sequence). With V trimmed by 8 bases and J by 1 base, 7 bases remained unmatched. The CDR3 has 14 residues. Based on the CDR3 plus reference TRBV19 and TRBJ2-5, the full variable domain is DGGITQSPKYLFRKEGQNVTLSCEQNLNHDAMYWYRQDPGQGLRLIYYSQIVNDFQKGDIAEGYSVSREKKESFPLTVTSAQKNPTAFYLCASAPAGGQETQYFGPGTRLLVL.

This rearrangement joins TRBV28 to TRBJ1-3; TRBD1 matches 7 bases. J lost 0 bases, V lost 2 bases, and 1 base had no gene match. The CDR3 runs 15 residues. Germline V CDR1 and CDR2: MDHEN, SYDVKM. CDR3 in DNA: TGTGCCAGCAGTTTAAGGGACAGCTCTGGAAACACCATATATTTT. The encoded protein is CASSLRDSSGNTIYF.

The chain joins TRBV5-4 to TRBJ2-7, with D tentatively TRBD2 (7 bases). This CDR3 comprises 14 residues. Germline CDR1 reads SGHNT; CDR2 reads YYREEE (reference sequence). Between the trimmed V and J ends, which lost 0 bases and 7 bases, there was a span of 14 bases. The CDR3 sequence is CASSLGRGAQEQYF. Here the CDR3 DNA reads TGTGCCAGCAGCTTGGGCCGGGGGGCTCAGGAGCAGTACTTC.

This clone was recorded only once. The chain has TRBV12-5 and TRBJ2-7; 8 nucleotides agree with TRBD1. Germline CDR1 is LGHNT and CDR2 is FRNRAP. The CDR3 has 14 residues. J lost 3 bases, V lost 4 bases, and 5 bases had no gene match. DNA for the CDR3: TGTGCTAGTGGTTCCCAGGGGGCCAGCTACGAGCAGTACTTC. This encodes CASGSQGASYEQYF.